This T cell receptor beta chain was found in a study of T-cell memory formation after mild COVID-19. Study-level results: A second wave expanding day 15 to 37 was CD4+-biased; contracting clones were balanced.

A 5'RACE reaction primed in the constant segment made cDNA libraries of TCR alpha and TCR beta, and these carried sample barcodes and UMIs. TCRdb fed the 5' RACE reads into MiXCR, producing one record per CDR3 protein. Of nearly 40,000 distinct CDR3 sequences in the sample, approximately 6.5% were seen once. The J segment lost 0 bases and the V segment lost 4 bases, leaving 9 bases of the junction unmatched. This CDR3 spans 18 amino acids. Germline V gives CDR1 MGHRA, CDR2 YSYEKL. In its sample, this clonotype was seen many times. Its antigen is unknown. Sequenced sample: PBMCs or a T cell subset sorted from them (not recorded which). The chain recombines TRBV4-1 with TRBJ2-3; 11 positions match TRBD2. The sequence came from an adult who had mild COVID-19 (a few samples of this study predate the infection). Cell type and time point are not known. CDR3 DNA: TGCGCCAGCAGCCGTATAGCGGGGGGGACCGCAAGCACAGATACGCAGTATTTT. Amino acid sequence: CASSRIAGGTASTDTQYF.